This T cell receptor beta chain was observed in a study of early T cells in non-severe SARS-CoV-2 infection. Study-wide context: Sequencing targeted bulk RNA from unsorted whole blood, leaving chains unpaired.

Many counts were recorded for this clonotype. Antigen: not known. The V gene's germline CDR1 is MDHEN and CDR2 SYDVKM. Germline trimming cut 1 base from V and 14 bases from J; bases unmatched to any gene: 4. The CDR3 spans 12 residues. General study points: Clonotype matching in VDJdb favored anti-spike CD8 responses and did not capture private and CD4 specificities.

Unique molecular identifier tags were affixed to discrete cDNA molecules. TCRdb analysed the 5' RACE reads with MiXCR anew, one entry per CDR3 protein. The table has about 77,000 distinct CDR3 sequences, approximately 15% seen once; the top ten hold roughly 2.7%. The sequencing sample was made of whole blood. The TCR sequence derives from an adult who was a healthcare worker with PCR-confirmed SARS-CoV-2 infection or an uninfected control (not recorded which). The rearrangement links TRBV28 to TRBJ2-3; 9 nucleotides match TRBD2. The CDR3: CASSLSRTSVYF. DNA for the CDR3: TGTGCCAGCAGTTTATCCAGGACTAGCGTGTATTTT.